Below are 27 T cell receptor beta chains sequenced from a single sample in a study of blood T cell repertoires in COVID-19. The table came from immunoSEQ multiplex PCR; TCRdb's copy has only in-frame clones and leaves some out. Here the sample spans 180,000 or so clones, around 87% being singletons. The sequencing input was peripheral blood. These receptor sequences come from a man aged 45-65 years with acute or convalescent COVID-19.

This rearrangement joins TRBV24-1 to TRBJ1-2; tentative D call: TRBD1 (5 bases). This CDR3 comprises 16 residues. V lost 3 bases to trimming and J lost 7 bases, with 20 bases between them. CDR1 and CDR2 from the germline V gene are KGHDR and SFDVKD. The CDR3 region has the DNA TGTGCCACCAGTGATAAATTTGGGGGGATCAGTGGTGGCTACACCTTC. It is translated as CATSDKFGGISGGYTF.

The V call is TRBV12-3 or TRBV12-4, the J call TRBJ1-2; D may be TRBD1 (5 bases). The germline V and J ends were trimmed by 3 bases and 4 bases, with 9 bases remaining between them. This CDR3 comprises 13 residues. CDR3 nucleotides: TGTGCCAGCAGTTTGACAGACGGCTATGGCTACACCTTC. Amino acids: CASSLTDGYGYTF.

This chain connects TRBV7-9 to TRBJ1-5, with TRBD1 identical over 8 bases. This CDR3 comprises 14 residues. The V gene end was trimmed by 5 bases and the J gene end by 6 bases; junction bases not matched to a gene: 6. Germline CDR1 SEHNR, CDR2 FQNEAQ (reference sequence). The CDR3 DNA reads as TGTGCCAGCAGCCGGACAGGGTCTGGTCAGCCCCAGCATTTT. It encodes CASSRTGSGQPQHF.

The rearrangement joins TRBV6-5 to TRBJ1-1; 10 bases align to TRBD1. This CDR3 spans 14 amino acids. CDR1 is MNHEY, CDR2 SVGAGI, per germline. Germline trimming cut 5 bases from V and 3 bases from J; bases unmatched to any gene: 3. Written as DNA, the CDR3 is TGTGCCAGCAGTCTTGGACAGGGGGACACTGAAGCTTTCTTT. The encoded protein is CASSLGQGDTEAFF.

This chain connects TRBV12-3 or TRBV12-4 to TRBJ2-1; D perhaps matches TRBD2 (6 bases). The V and J ends lost 2 bases and 5 bases respectively, with 7 bases between them. This CDR3 is built from 13 residues. DNA of the CDR3: TGTGCCAGCAGTTTATCGGGGGACAATGAGCAGTTCTTC. Translation: CASSLSGDNEQFF.

Here the CDR3 reads CASTGGCKQYF. CDR3 in DNA: TGTGCCAGCACGGGGGGGTGCAAGCAGTATTTT. The chain is built from TRBV7-3 and TRBJ2-3; 8 bases are shared with TRBD2. CDR3 length: 11 residues. With 7 bases clipped from V and 11 bases from J, the junction kept 5 bases outside the gene matches. Germline loops: CDR1 SGHTA, CDR2 FQGTGA.

Concerning this clone itself: A read error may produce the germline difference seen at one junction end. The V and J genes are TRBV7-7 and TRBJ2-2, with D hard to call. Germline V gene data show CDR1 as SSHAT and CDR2 as FNYEAQ (reference sequence). The CDR3 loop spans 15 amino acids. The CDR3 bases are TGTGCTAGCAGCTTAAGAGGCGGCTCCGGCGGGGAGCTGTTTTTT. This codes for CASSLRGGSGGELFF.

The chain uses TRBV27 and TRBJ2-3; 9 nucleotides agree with TRBD1. This CDR3 has 16 residues. Germline V gives CDR1 MNHEY, CDR2 SMNVEV (reference sequence). V was clipped by 2 bases and J by 4 bases; unmatched bases: 7. In nucleotides, the CDR3 is TGTGCCAGCAGTTTACTGGGACAGGGCGGGCCAGATACGCAGTATTTT. Amino acid sequence: CASSLLGQGGPDTQYF.

The V call is TRBV28, the J call TRBJ1-1, with 7 nucleotides matching TRBD1. V shed 2 bases and J 7 bases; nucleotides not matched to a gene: 4. The CDR3 runs to 13 residues. Germline values: CDR1 MDHEN, CDR2 SYDVKM. This chain's CDR3 is CASSLLRTGEAFF. The CDR3 nucleotides are TGTGCCAGCAGTTTACTCAGGACAGGTGAAGCTTTCTTT. Variable domain in full (rest from reference TRBV28 and TRBJ1-1): DVKVTQSSRYLVKRTGEKVFLECVQDMDHENMFWYRQDPGLGLRLIYFSYDVKMKEKGDIPEGYSVSREKKERFSLILESASTNQTSMYLCASSLLRTGEAFFGQGTRLTVV.

The chain has TRBV5-1 and TRBJ1-1; maybe TRBD1 (5 bases). Germline CDR1 SGHRS, CDR2 YFSETQ. V dropped 3 bases and J dropped 4 bases, with 19 bases sitting between them. The CDR3 is 16 amino acids. CDR3 DNA: TGCGCCAGCAGCTCCGGGACTCTTATCGGGGTCACTGAAGCTTTCTTT. It specifies CASSSGTLIGVTEAFF.

V and J are TRBV15 and TRBJ1-2; D is possibly TRBD1 (5 bases). The germline V gene encodes CDR1 LNHNV and CDR2 YYDKDF (reference sequence). V lost 5 bases and J lost 2, with 12 bases in between. The CDR3 spans 14 residues. In nucleotides, the CDR3 is TGTGCCACCAGCGAGTTCCGGGGGAACTATGGCTACACCTTC. Translating it yields CATSEFRGNYGYTF.

The gene calls are TRBV5-1 and TRBJ2-3; D is unclear. The CDR3 has 14 residues. Looked up from germline, CDR1 is SGHRS and CDR2 is YFSETQ. Trimming cost V 3 bases and J 3 bases, with 11 bases left between them. As DNA, the CDR3 is TGCGCCAGCAGCTCTTACTCCGGGACAGATACGCAGTATTTT. It encodes CASSSYSGTDTQYF.

This clone was counted a single time. The chain combines TRBV5-1 with TRBJ1-1, with D possibly being TRBD1 (6 bases). This CDR3 region has 13 residues. Germline V gene data show CDR1 as SGHRS and CDR2 as YFSETQ. Deletions cut 5 bases from V and 5 bases from J, with 13 bases between. The CDR3 protein is CASSRQGWTEAFF. The CDR3 DNA sequence: TGCGCCAGCAGTCGCCAGGGGTGGACTGAAGCTTTCTTT.

CDR3 DNA sequence: TGTGCCAGCAGCGTCTCGGGACTACACTACAATGAGCAGTTCTTC. Translation: CASSVSGLHYNEQFF. The V and J genes are TRBV9 and TRBJ2-1, with TRBD2 matching 7 bases. V lost 2 bases, J lost 3 bases, and 5 bases stayed unmatched. Germline V gives CDR1 SGDLS, CDR2 YYNGEE. This CDR3 region has 15 residues.

The chain carries TRBV5-1 and TRBJ1-4; TRBD1 might be the D (5 bases). Germline loops: CDR1 SGHRS, CDR2 YFSETQ. V shed 3 bases and J shed 0 bases, with 15 bases lying between them. There are 17 residues in the CDR3. CDR3 amino acids: CASSSRGAAATNEKLFF. In DNA, the CDR3 is TGCGCCAGCAGCTCCCGTGGGGCAGCTGCAACTAATGAAAAACTGTTTTTT. Full variable domain (rest looked up from reference TRBV5-1 and TRBJ1-4): KAGVTQTPRYLIKTRGQQVTLSCSPISGHRSVSWYQQTPGQGLQFLFEYFSETQRNKGNFPGRFSGRQFSNSRSEMNVSTLELGDSALYLCASSSRGAAATNEKLFFGSGTQLSVL.

The V call is TRBV2, the J call TRBJ1-1, with D hard to call. The germline V gene has CDR1 SNHLY and CDR2 FYNNEI. The CDR3 is 14 residues long. V shed 7 bases and J shed 2 bases, with 14 bases lying between them. The CDR3, as DNA: TGTGCCAGCACCGAAGTAACAATCAACACTGAAGCTTTCTTT. Protein product: CASTEVTINTEAFF.

The genes are TRBV10-3 and TRBJ2-6, with 7 bases matching TRBD1. CDR3 length: 16 amino acids. Germline trimming cut 6 bases from V and 2 bases from J; bases unmatched to any gene: 7. Germline CDR1 reads ENHRY; CDR2 reads SYGVKD. The CDR3 sequence: CAIRASDRAGANVLTF. CDR3 sequence (DNA): TGTGCCATCAGGGCTTCCGACAGGGCTGGGGCCAACGTCCTGACTTTC.

This chain links TRBV5-1 with TRBJ1-2, with D perhaps TRBD1 (6 bases). V was cut by 1 base and J by 2 bases, with 15 bases left in between. CDR3 length equals 16 residues. CDR1 SGHRS and CDR2 YFSETQ come from the germline V gene. This CDR3 reads CASSLFTGSRNYGYTF. As DNA, the CDR3 is TGCGCCAGCAGCTTGTTCACAGGGAGTAGAAACTATGGCTACACCTTC.

The rearrangement joins TRBV6-5 to TRBJ1-3, with D perhaps matching TRBD1 (6 bases). Trimming stripped 10 bases from V and 4 bases from J, with 14 bases between. The CDR3 covers 13 residues. CDR1 and CDR2 (germline): MNHEY, SVGAGI. This CDR3 is CATLGTGGNTIYF. For the CDR3, the DNA is TGTGCCACCCTGGGTACAGGGGGAAACACCATATATTTT.

The J gene is TRBJ2-2, the V gene TRBV6-2 or TRBV6-3; a weak D match, TRBD1 (5 bases). V lost 2 bases and J lost 5, with 9 bases in between. From germline, CDR1 is MNHEY and CDR2 SVGEGT. The CDR3 sequence is 14 residues long. The CDR3 loop is CASSYQGGTGELFF. In DNA, the CDR3 is TGTGCCAGCAGTTACCAGGGTGGGACCGGGGAGCTGTTTTTT.

The rearrangement links TRBV6-2 or TRBV6-3 to TRBJ2-1, with TRBD2 matching 9 bases. J gave up 5 bases and V 2 bases, and 13 bases lay outside the gene matches. The CDR3 spans 18 residues. The germline gives CDR1 MNHEY, CDR2 SVGEGT. Written as DNA, the CDR3 is TGTGCCAGCAGTTACCTGGTTGCGGGAGGGCCCTGGGACAATGAGCAGTTCTTC. Its translation is CASSYLVAGGPWDNEQFF.

The count of this clone is one. The rearrangement uses TRBV5-6 and TRBJ1-2, with 9 positions matching TRBD1. Trimming took 4 bases from V and 4 from J; bases not matched to a gene: 2. The CDR3 is made up of 13 amino acids. The germline V gene encodes CDR1 SGHDT and CDR2 YYEEEE. The CDR3 spells CASSPDRGYGYTF. The CDR3 region has the DNA TGTGCCAGCAGCCCGGACAGGGGCTATGGCTACACCTTC.

This clone was seen a single time. V is TRBV6-2 or TRBV6-3 and J is TRBJ1-5, with D possibly matching TRBD1 (6 bases). Germline V CDR1 and CDR2: MNHEY, SVGEGT. The CDR3 runs 14 residues. V gave up 5 bases and J gave up 1 base, with 9 bases separating them. The CDR3 DNA is TGTGCCAGCAGTCCCGGACAGAGCAATCAGCCCCAGCATTTT. This codes for CASSPGQSNQPQHF.

The rearrangement joins TRBV7-2 to TRBJ2-3, with 14 bases matching TRBD2. Looked up from germline, CDR1 is SGHTA and CDR2 is FQGNSA. CDR3 length: 18 amino acids. The junction had 6 bases not matched to a gene; V was cut back by 4 bases and J by 0 bases. For the CDR3, the DNA is TGTGCCAGCAGCTCCAAGACTAGCGGGGGGGTTAGCACAGATACGCAGTATTTT. This gives the protein CASSSKTSGGVSTDTQYF.

This rearrangement joins TRBV7-2 to TRBJ1-6, with TRBD1 as a possible D gene (5 bases). The V gene's germline CDR1 is SGHTA and CDR2 FQGNSA. V lost 1 base, J lost 9 bases, and 10 bases lay in between. The CDR3 covers 14 residues. The CDR3 bases are TGTGCCAGCAGCTTAGATCAGGGTTTTTCACCCCTCCACTTT. Encoded protein: CASSLDQGFSPLHF.

The rearrangement joins TRBV5-1 to TRBJ2-1, with TRBD2 matching 10 bases. There are 17 residues in the CDR3. Germline trimming cut 4 bases from V and 2 bases from J; bases unmatched to any gene: 9. In germline, CDR1 is SGHRS, CDR2 YFSETQ. CDR3 sequence: CASSGGLAFKPYNEQFF. The CDR3 DNA sequence: TGCGCCAGCAGCGGGGGACTAGCGTTTAAGCCCTACAATGAGCAGTTCTTC.

The CDR3 bases are TGTGCCAGCAGCCTTGGCCCCTTTCTGCACTCACCCCTCCACTTT. It is translated as CASSLGPFLHSPLHF. This chain connects TRBV14 to TRBJ1-6; D is ambiguous. The CDR3 totals 15 residues. Trimming took off 4 bases at V and 10 bases at J, with 17 bases between the two ends. CDR1 is SGHDN, CDR2 FVKESK, per germline.